This T cell receptor (beta chain) is drawn from a study of blood T cell repertoires in COVID-19. The repertoire was sequenced with immunoSEQ multiplex PCR; TCRdb's copy has only in-frame clones and lacks some. The repertoire includes about 310,000 clones, about 90% of them detected once, and almost 9.5% sits in the top ten. The CDR3 covers 13 residues. Deletions cut 5 bases from V and 9 bases from J, with 14 bases between. Germline V gene sequence: CDR1 SNHLY, CDR2 FYNNEI. Participants were aged about 18 to 95 years, lived in around 22 US areas, and enrolled virtually. The sequence was obtained from a young woman who had recovered from COVID-19. The sequenced sample was PBMCs or T cells enriched from blood (not recorded which). The chain couples TRBV2 to TRBJ1-5; D not certain. This CDR3 reads CASSQTVPGPQHF. The CDR3 bases are TGTGCCAGCAGTCAGACCGTACCGGGGCCCCAGCATTTT.